This T cell receptor (beta chain) emerged from a study of metastatic and nonmetastatic thyroid tumors. All patients were treatment-naive before thyroid surgery. TCRdb re-analyzed the PCR reads through MiXCR. The data contain some 30,000 clones, about 10% of them seen just once; the ten biggest clones take up roughly 16%. V gave up 3 bases and J gave up 5 bases, with 10 bases separating them. CDR3 length equals 12 residues. Germline assignment: CDR1 DFQATT and CDR2 SNEGSKA (reference sequence). This sequence originates from a female donor with papillary thyroid cancer or a benign thyroid nodule (not recorded which). Some clones in this sample may be carry-over from other donors' samples. Sequencing used blood. The chain combines TRBV20-1 with TRBJ1-2; D gene unclear. CDR3 in DNA: TGCAGTGCTAGGACCACAGCATATGGCTACACCTTC. Its translation: CSARTTAYGYTF.